These T cell receptor beta chains were read from a single sample in a study of cytomegalovirus exposure and HLA in healthy donors. The repertoire was sequenced with immunoSEQ multiplex PCR; TCRdb's copy has only in-frame clones and lacks some. The repertoire holds 180,000 or so clones, nearly 80% seen once, with over 11% in the top ten. Material: PBMCs. All receptors come from a middle-aged man in good health and CMV-seropositive. CDR3s include the opening cysteine and the closing phenylalanine or tryptophan. Each record gives: D gene, J gene, clone size, V gene, CDR3 DNA, CDR3 protein. D genes are given only for firm matches. Clone size is stated in some rows and not others, as once, few, many or a class when expanded.

D gene: NA
J gene: TRBJ1-6
clone size: few
V gene: TRBV7-8
CDR3 DNA: TGTGCCAGCAGCTTAGTTAGTTCACCCCTCCACTTT
CDR3 protein: CASSLVSSPLHF

D gene: TRBD1
J gene: TRBJ2-5
clone size: once
V gene: TRBV7-8
CDR3 DNA: TGTGCCAGCAGCACCCTGACAGGGTCAGAGACCCAGTACTTC
CDR3 protein: CASSTLTGSETQYF

D gene: NA
J gene: TRBJ1-6
clone size: NA
V gene: TRBV25-1
CDR3 DNA: TGTGCCAGCAGCGACGGGTTCTATAATTCACCCCTCCACTTT
CDR3 protein: CASSDGFYNSPLHF

D gene: NA
J gene: TRBJ1-2
clone size: NA
V gene: TRBV13
CDR3 DNA: TGTGCCAGCAGCTTAGGCTCAGGGCACTATGGCTACACCTTC
CDR3 protein: CASSLGSGHYGYTF

D gene: NA
J gene: TRBJ1-1
clone size: NA
V gene: TRBV7-9
CDR3 DNA: TGTGCCAGCAGCCCTGAAACCTATTTGAACACTGAAGCTTTCTTT
CDR3 protein: CASSPETYLNTEAFF

D gene: NA
J gene: TRBJ1-1
clone size: NA
V gene: TRBV4-1
CDR3 DNA: TGCGCCAGCAGCCAAGAAGGGGCCGCTGAGGAAGCTTTCTTT
CDR3 protein: CASSQEGAAEEAFF

D gene: NA
J gene: TRBJ1-4
clone size: NA
V gene: TRBV6-1
CDR3 DNA: TGTGCCACCCGGCGCGGGGGAACTAATGAAAAACTGTTTTTT
CDR3 protein: CATRRGGTNEKLFF

D gene: NA
J gene: TRBJ1-1
clone size: once
V gene: TRBV7-2
CDR3 DNA: TGTGCCAGCAGTCCCGACATCGGCATGAACACTGAAGCTTTCTTT
CDR3 protein: CASSPDIGMNTEAFF

D gene: NA
J gene: TRBJ2-2
clone size: NA
V gene: TRBV7-2
CDR3 DNA: TGTGCCAGCACCTACTGGACTGCGAACACCGGGGAGCTGTTTTTT
CDR3 protein: CASTYWTANTGELFF

D gene: TRBD1
J gene: TRBJ1-1
clone size: NA
V gene: TRBV6-1
CDR3 DNA: TGTGCCAGCAGTGAAAGAGTGACAGGGGAGACTGAAGCTTTCTTT
CDR3 protein: CASSERVTGETEAFF

D gene: NA
J gene: TRBJ2-3
clone size: NA
V gene: TRBV12-1
CDR3 DNA: TGTGCCAGCAGCTCCCCTCGCGACAGGGGGCAACCGTATACGCAGTATTTT
CDR3 protein: CASSSPRDRGQPYTQYF

D gene: TRBD1
J gene: TRBJ1-2
clone size: NA
V gene: TRBV9
CDR3 DNA: TGTGCCAGCAGCGTAGGGGCAGGGGGCGACTATGGCTACACCTTC
CDR3 protein: CASSVGAGGDYGYTF

D gene: NA
J gene: TRBJ2-7
clone size: NA
V gene: TRBV28
CDR3 DNA: TGTGCCAGCAGTTTAACAGGGCTCGAGCAGTACTTC
CDR3 protein: CASSLTGLEQYF

D gene: TRBD1
J gene: TRBJ1-1
clone size: NA
V gene: TRBV4-1
CDR3 DNA: TGCGCCAGCAGCCAATGGGGGACAGGGGACTACTACACTGAAGCTTTCTTT
CDR3 protein: CASSQWGTGDYYTEAFF

D gene: TRBD1
J gene: TRBJ2-7
clone size: NA
V gene: TRBV19
CDR3 DNA: TGTGCCAGTAGTAGGGGACAGACCTACGAGCAGTACTTC
CDR3 protein: CASSRGQTYEQYF

D gene: TRBD1
J gene: TRBJ2-1
clone size: NA
V gene: TRBV7-9
CDR3 DNA: TGTGCCAGCAGCCAGGGACAGGGGGCTGTTGAGCAGTTCTTC
CDR3 protein: CASSQGQGAVEQFF